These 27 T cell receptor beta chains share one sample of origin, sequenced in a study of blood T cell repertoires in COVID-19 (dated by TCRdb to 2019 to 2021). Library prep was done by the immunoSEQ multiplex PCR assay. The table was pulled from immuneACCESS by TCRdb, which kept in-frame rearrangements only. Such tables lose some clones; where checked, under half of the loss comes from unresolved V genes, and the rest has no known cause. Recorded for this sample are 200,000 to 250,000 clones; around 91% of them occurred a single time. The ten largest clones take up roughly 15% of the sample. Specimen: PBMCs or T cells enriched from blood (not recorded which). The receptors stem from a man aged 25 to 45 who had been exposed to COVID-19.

The CDR3 DNA sequence: TGTGCCAGTAGTATTCGACAGGGGGCCCAAATGGGGCAGTACTTC. Translation: CASSIRQGAQMGQYF. The J gene is TRBJ2-7, the V gene TRBV19; the match to TRBD1 covers 10 bases. V shed 3 bases and J 9 bases; nucleotides not matched to a gene: 11. Looked up from germline, CDR1 is LNHDA and CDR2 is SQIVND (reference sequence). The CDR3 has 15 amino acids.

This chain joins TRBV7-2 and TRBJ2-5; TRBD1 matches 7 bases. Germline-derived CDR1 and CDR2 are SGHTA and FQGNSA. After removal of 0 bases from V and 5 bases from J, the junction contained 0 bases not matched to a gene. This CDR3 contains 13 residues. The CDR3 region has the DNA TGTGCCAGCAGCTTAGCACAGGGGGAGACCCAGTACTTC. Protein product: CASSLAQGETQYF.

This CDR3 is CASSLPWTATNEKLFF. The CDR3 coding sequence is TGTGCCAGCAGCCTCCCCTGGACAGCAACTAATGAAAAACTGTTTTTT. J is TRBJ1-4 and V is TRBV11-2; tentatively, D is TRBD1 (6 bases). V lost 5 bases and J 0 bases, leaving 13 bases between the germline ends. In germline, CDR1 is SGHAT, CDR2 FQNNGV. CDR3 size: 16 residues. The full variable domain, completed using reference TRBV11-2 and TRBJ1-4, is EAGVAQSPRYKIIEKRQSVAFWCNPISGHATLYWYQQILGQGPKLLIQFQNNGVVDDSQLPKDRFSAERLKGVDSTLKIQPAKLEDSAVYLCASSLPWTATNEKLFFGSGTQLSVL.

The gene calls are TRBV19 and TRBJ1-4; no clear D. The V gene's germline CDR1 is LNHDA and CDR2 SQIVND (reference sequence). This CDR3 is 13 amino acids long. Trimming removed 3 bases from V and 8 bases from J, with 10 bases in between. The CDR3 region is CASSIDEKEKLFF. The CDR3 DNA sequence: TGTGCCAGTAGTATTGATGAGAAGGAAAAACTGTTTTTT.

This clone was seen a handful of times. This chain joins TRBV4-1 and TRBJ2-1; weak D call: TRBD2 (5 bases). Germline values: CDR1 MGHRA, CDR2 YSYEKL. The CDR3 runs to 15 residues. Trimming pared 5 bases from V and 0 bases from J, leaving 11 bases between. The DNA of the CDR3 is TGCGCCAGCAGCTCTGATGGAGGCTCCTACAATGAGCAGTTCTTC. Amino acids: CASSSDGGSYNEQFF.

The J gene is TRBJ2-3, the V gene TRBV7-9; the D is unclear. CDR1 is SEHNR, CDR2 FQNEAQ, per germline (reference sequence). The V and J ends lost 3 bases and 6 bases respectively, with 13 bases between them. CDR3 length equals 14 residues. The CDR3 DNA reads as TGTGCCAGCAGCTTTGGGCCCTACACGGATACGCAGTATTTT. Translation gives CASSFGPYTDTQYF.

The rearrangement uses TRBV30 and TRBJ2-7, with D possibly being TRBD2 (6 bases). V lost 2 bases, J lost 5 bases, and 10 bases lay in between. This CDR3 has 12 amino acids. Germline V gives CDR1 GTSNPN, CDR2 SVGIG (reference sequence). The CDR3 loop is CAWSTEGHEQYF. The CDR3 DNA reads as TGTGCCTGGAGTACGGAGGGCCACGAGCAGTACTTC.

DNA of the CDR3: TGTGCCAGCAGAAGGGCAGGGGACAATGAGCAGTTCTTC. This encodes CASRRAGDNEQFF. This chain connects TRBV27 to TRBJ2-1; a weak D match, TRBD1 (6 bases). This CDR3 spans 13 amino acids. Trimming removed 6 bases at V and 5 bases at J, with 11 bases between. The germline CDR1 and CDR2 sequences are MNHEY and SMNVEV (reference sequence).

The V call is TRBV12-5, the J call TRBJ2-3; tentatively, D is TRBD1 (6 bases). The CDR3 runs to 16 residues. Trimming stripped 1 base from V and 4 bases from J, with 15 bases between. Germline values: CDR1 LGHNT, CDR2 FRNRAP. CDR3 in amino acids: CASGLAPGTISDTQYF. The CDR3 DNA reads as TGTGCTAGTGGTTTGGCCCCCGGGACAATTTCAGATACGCAGTATTTT.

In DNA, the CDR3 is TGCGCCAGCAGTCCCGGTGCCCGCACAGATACGCAGTATTTT. As protein: CASSPGARTDTQYF. The rearrangement links TRBV10-1 to TRBJ2-3; D remains unclear. The CDR3 length is 14 residues. Trimming left V 5 bases short and J 1 base short, with 10 bases between. The germline V gene encodes CDR1 WNHNN and CDR2 SYGVQD (reference sequence).

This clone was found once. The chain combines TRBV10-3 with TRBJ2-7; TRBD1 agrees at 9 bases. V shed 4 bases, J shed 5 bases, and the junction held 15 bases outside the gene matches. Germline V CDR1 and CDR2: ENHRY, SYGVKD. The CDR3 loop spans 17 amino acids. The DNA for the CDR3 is TGTGCCATCAGTGGACCGGTCTTAGGGACAGGGTTCGACGAGCAGTACTTC. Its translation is CAISGPVLGTGFDEQYF.

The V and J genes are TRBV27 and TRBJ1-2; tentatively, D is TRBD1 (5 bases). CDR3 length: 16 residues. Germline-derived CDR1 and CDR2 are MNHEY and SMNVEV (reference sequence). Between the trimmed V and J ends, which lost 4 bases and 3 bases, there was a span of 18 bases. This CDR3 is CASSSTLGGRYYGYTF. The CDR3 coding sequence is TGTGCCAGCAGTTCCACCCTGGGGGGGAGGTACTATGGCTACACCTTC.

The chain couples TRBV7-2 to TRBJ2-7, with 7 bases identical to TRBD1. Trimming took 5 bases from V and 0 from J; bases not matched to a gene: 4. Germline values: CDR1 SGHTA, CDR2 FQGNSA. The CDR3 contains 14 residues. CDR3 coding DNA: TGTGCCAGCAGCGTACAGGGGAACTCCTACGAGCAGTACTTC. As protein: CASSVQGNSYEQYF.

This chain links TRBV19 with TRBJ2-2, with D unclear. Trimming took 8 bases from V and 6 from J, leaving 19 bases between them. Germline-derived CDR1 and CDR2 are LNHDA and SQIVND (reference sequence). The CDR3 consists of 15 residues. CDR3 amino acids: CASGPSTTLPGELFF. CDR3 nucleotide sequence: TGTGCCAGTGGCCCTTCGACAACCCTTCCCGGGGAGCTGTTTTTT.

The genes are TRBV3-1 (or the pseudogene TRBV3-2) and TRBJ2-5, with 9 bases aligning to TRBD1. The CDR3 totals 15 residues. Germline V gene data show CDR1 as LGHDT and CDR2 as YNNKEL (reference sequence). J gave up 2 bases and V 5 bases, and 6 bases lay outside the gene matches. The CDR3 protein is CASSSGTGTQETQYF. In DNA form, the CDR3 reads TGTGCCAGCAGCTCCGGGACAGGGACGCAAGAGACCCAGTACTTC.

The CDR3: CASSSGFPYEQYF. As DNA, the CDR3 is TGTGCCAGTAGTTCGGGTTTCCCCTACGAGCAGTACTTC. V gene TRBV19 combines with J gene TRBJ2-7; D is unresolved. The germline CDR1 and CDR2 sequences are LNHDA and SQIVND (reference sequence). V was clipped by 5 bases and J by 2 bases, with 10 bases between them. The CDR3 spans 13 residues.

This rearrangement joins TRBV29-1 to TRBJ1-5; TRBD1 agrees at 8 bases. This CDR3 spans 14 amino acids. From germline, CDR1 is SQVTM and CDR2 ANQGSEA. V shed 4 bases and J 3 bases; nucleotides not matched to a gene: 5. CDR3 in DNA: TGCAGCGTTGCCCCGACAGGGGACAATCAGCCCCAGCATTTT. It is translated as CSVAPTGDNQPQHF.

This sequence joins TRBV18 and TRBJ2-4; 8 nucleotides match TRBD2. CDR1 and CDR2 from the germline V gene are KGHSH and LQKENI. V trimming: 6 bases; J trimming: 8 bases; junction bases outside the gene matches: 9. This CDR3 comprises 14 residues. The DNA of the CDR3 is TGTGCCAGCTCCCAAAGCGGGGGCCGGGACATTCAGTACTTC. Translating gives CASSQSGGRDIQYF.

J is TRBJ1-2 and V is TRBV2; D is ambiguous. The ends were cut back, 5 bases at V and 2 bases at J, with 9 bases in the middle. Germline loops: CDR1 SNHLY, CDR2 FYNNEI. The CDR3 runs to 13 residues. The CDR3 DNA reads TGTGCCAGCAGTCCAACACGAAACTATGGCTACACCTTC. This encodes CASSPTRNYGYTF.

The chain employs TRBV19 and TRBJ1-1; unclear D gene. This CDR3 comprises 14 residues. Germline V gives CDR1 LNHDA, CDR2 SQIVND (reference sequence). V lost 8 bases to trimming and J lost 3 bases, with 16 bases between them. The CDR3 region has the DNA TGTGCCAGTGTAAGATCGTGGGAGTACACTGAAGCTTTCTTT. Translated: CASVRSWEYTEAFF.

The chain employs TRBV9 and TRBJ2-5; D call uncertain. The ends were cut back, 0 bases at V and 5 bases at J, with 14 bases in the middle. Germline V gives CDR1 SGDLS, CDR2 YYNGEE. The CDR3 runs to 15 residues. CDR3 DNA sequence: TGTGCCAGCAGCGTAGCCCCCGCTGGGCCGGAGACCCAGTACTTC. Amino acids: CASSVAPAGPETQYF.

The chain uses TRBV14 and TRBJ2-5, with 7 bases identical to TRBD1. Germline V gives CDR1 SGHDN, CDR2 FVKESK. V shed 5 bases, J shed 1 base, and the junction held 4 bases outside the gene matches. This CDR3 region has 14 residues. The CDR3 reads CASSGGQFQETQYF. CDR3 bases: TGTGCCAGCAGCGGGGGACAGTTCCAAGAGACCCAGTACTTC.

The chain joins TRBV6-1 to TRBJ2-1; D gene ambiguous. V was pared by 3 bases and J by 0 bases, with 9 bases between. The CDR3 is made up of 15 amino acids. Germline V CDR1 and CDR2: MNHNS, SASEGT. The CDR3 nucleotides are TGTGCCAGCAGTGATTTAATCCGCTCCTACAATGAGCAGTTCTTC. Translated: CASSDLIRSYNEQFF.

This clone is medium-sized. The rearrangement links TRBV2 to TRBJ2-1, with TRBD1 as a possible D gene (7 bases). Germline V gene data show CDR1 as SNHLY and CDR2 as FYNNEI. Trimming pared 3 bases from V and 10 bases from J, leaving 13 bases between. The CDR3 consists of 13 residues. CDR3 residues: CASSDWTGGEQFF. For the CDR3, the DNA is TGTGCCAGCAGTGACTGGACAGGAGGGGAGCAGTTCTTC.

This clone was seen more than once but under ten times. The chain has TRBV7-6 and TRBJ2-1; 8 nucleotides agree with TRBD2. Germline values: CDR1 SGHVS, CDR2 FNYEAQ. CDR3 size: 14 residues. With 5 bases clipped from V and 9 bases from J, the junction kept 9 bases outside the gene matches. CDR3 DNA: TGTGCCAGCAGCATCACCGTTCGGGGGGGTGAGCAGTTCTTC. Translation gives CASSITVRGGEQFF. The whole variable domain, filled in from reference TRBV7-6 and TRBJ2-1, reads GAGVSQSPRYKVTKRGQDVALRCDPISGHVSLYWYRQALGQGPEFLTYFNYEAQQDKSGLPNDRFSAERPEGSISTLTIQRTEQRDSAMYRCASSITVRGGEQFFGPGTRLTVL.

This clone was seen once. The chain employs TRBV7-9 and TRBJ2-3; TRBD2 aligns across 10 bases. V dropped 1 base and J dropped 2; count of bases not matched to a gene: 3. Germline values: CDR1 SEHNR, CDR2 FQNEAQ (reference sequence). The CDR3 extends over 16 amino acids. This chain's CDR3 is CASSLVLAGDTDTQYF. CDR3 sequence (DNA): TGTGCCAGCAGCTTAGTCCTAGCGGGGGACACAGATACGCAGTATTTT.

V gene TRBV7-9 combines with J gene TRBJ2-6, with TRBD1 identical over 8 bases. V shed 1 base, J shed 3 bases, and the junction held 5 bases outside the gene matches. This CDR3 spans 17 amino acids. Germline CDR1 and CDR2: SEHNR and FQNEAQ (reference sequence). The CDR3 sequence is CASSLEGRGLGANVLTF. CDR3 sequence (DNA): TGTGCCAGCAGCTTAGAAGGCAGGGGGCTTGGGGCCAACGTCCTGACTTTC.